Presented here are 12 T cell receptor beta chains from one specimen sequenced in a study of a mutant IDH1 vaccine in newly diagnosed glioma. For these TCRs, the target antigens are not known. Measured with immunoSEQ multiplex PCR; TCRdb has only the in-frame clones, and not every one. The profile shows 25,000 to 30,000 clones, about 77% of them singletons. Documented time point: week 5, during vaccination. Vaccinated patients received 300 ug of mutant IDH1 20-mer peptide per dose, with topical imiquimod. This sample comprised PBMCs, obtained from a glioma patient whose treatment included an IDH1 peptide vaccine. Receptors were obtained from a man between 40 and 49 years old with glioma.

The chain combines TRBV28 with TRBJ2-3, with D uncertain. Germline lookup yields CDR1 MDHEN and CDR2 SYDVKM. V shed 4 bases and J shed 5 bases, with 25 bases lying between them. This CDR3 is 18 amino acids long. In DNA, the CDR3 is TGTGCCAGCAGTTCCTCCGGGTGGCAGAGTAGATCGAGAGATACGCAGTATTTT. It translates to CASSSSGWQSRSRDTQYF.

This clone was recorded a few times. V gene TRBV5-8 combines with J gene TRBJ2-7; 7 positions match TRBD2. Germline trimming cut 1 base from V and 5 bases from J; bases unmatched to any gene: 3. In germline, CDR1 is SGHTS, CDR2 YDEGEE. The CDR3 has 13 amino acids. CDR3 nucleotides: TGTGCCAGCAGCTTGCGGGGGGTAAACGAGCAGTACTTC. Protein product: CASSLRGVNEQYF.

The chain is built from TRBV7-9 and TRBJ2-2; D gene uncertain. Trimming took 5 bases from V and 0 from J, leaving 19 bases between them. CDR1 and CDR2 from the germline V gene are SEHNR and FQNEAQ (reference sequence). This CDR3 spans 18 amino acids. The CDR3 region is CASSTARASLANTGELFF. The CDR3 region has the DNA TGTGCCAGCAGCACTGCACGGGCGTCCCTAGCGAACACCGGGGAGCTGTTTTTT.

This clone occurred once. This chain joins TRBV7-2 and TRBJ2-6; the match to TRBD2 covers 10 bases. The CDR3 spans 16 residues. Germline values: CDR1 SGHTA, CDR2 FQGNSA. Trimming cost V 5 bases and J 1 base; bases outside gene matches: 2. Here the CDR3 reads CASSLTSGSGANVLTF. CDR3 DNA sequence: TGTGCCAGCAGCCTGACTAGCGGGTCTGGGGCCAACGTCCTGACTTTC.

The rearrangement joins TRBV4-1 to TRBJ2-1; D gene uncertain. The germline V gene has CDR1 MGHRA and CDR2 YSYEKL. Trimming took 2 bases from V and 8 from J, leaving 16 bases between them. The CDR3 consists of 15 residues. The CDR3 here is CASSQPATAWHEQFF. The DNA for the CDR3 is TGCGCCAGCAGCCAACCCGCGACCGCTTGGCATGAGCAGTTCTTC.

This chain's CDR3 is CASSEGRELEQFF. CDR3 sequence (DNA): TGTGCCAGCAGTGAAGGGCGGGAACTTGAGCAGTTCTTC. The genes are TRBV6-1 and TRBJ2-1, with TRBD2 as a possible D gene (6 bases). The CDR3 totals 13 residues. V was cut by 1 base and J by 9 bases, with 10 bases left in between. Germline V gene sequence: CDR1 MNHNS, CDR2 SASEGT.

This clone was seen only a few times. CDR3 DNA sequence: TGTGCCAGCAGCTTACCCCAGCGGACGACTAACTATGGCTACACCTTC. Protein product: CASSLPQRTTNYGYTF. The chain links TRBV7-2 to TRBJ1-2; no reliable D call. The CDR3 loop spans 16 amino acids. Between the trimmed V and J ends, which lost 2 bases and 0 bases, there was a span of 13 bases. Germline CDR1 is SGHTA and CDR2 is FQGNSA. Supplemented by reference TRBV7-2 and TRBJ1-2, the full variable domain reads GAGVSQSPSNKVTEKGKDVELRCDPISGHTALYWYRQSLGQGLEFLIYFQGNSAPDKSGLPSDRFSAERTGGSVSTLTIQRTQQEDSAVYLCASSLPQRTTNYGYTFGSGTRLTVV.

There are a few counts of this clone. CDR3 DNA sequence: TGTGCCAGCAGTGACAAGGAAACCGGGGAGCTGTTTTTT. Protein: CASSDKETGELFF. The rearrangement uses TRBV6-4 and TRBJ2-2; D unresolved. Germline loops: CDR1 MRHNA, CDR2 SNTAGT. Trimming removed 2 bases at V and 5 bases at J, with 6 bases between. This CDR3 is built from 13 residues.

This rearrangement joins TRBV5-4 to TRBJ2-3; tentatively, D is TRBD1 (5 bases). From germline, CDR1 is SGHNT and CDR2 YYREEE (reference sequence). The CDR3 is 16 residues long. V lost 4 bases, J lost 0 bases, and 15 bases lay in between. CDR3: CASSQGYGTSTDTQYF. The DNA of the CDR3 is TGTGCCAGCAGCCAGGGCTACGGAACTAGCACAGATACGCAGTATTTT.

A note on this clone: The likely explanation is a read error, given a far larger clone one base away. Other nucleotide sequences from this sample produce the same CDR3. This sequence joins TRBV29-1 and TRBJ1-5, with TRBD1 matching 10 bases. The CDR3 has 14 residues. CDR1 and CDR2 from the germline V gene are SQVTM and ANQGSEA. The CDR3 reads CSVAGTGDNQPQHF. Written as DNA, the CDR3 is TGCAGTGTTGCCGGGACAGGGGACAATCAGCCCCAGCATTTT.

The table lists this clone with a few counts. The chain couples TRBV6-1 to TRBJ1-3; tentative D call: TRBD1 (5 bases). CDR1 and CDR2 from the germline V gene are MNHNS and SASEGT. The V gene lost 4 bases and the J gene lost 0 bases, with 13 bases spanning the gap. The CDR3 totals 16 residues. The DNA for the CDR3 is TGTGCCAGCAGTGGGGGGAGACAGAACTCTGGAAACACCATATATTTT. This translates into CASSGGRQNSGNTIYF.

The chain is built from TRBV11-2 and TRBJ2-3; D call uncertain. The ends were cut back, 1 base at V and 5 bases at J, with 1 base in the middle. CDR3 length equals 11 residues. CDR1 and CDR2 from the germline V gene are SGHAT and FQNNGV. In DNA form, the CDR3 reads TGTGCCAGCAGCTTAGGAGATACGCAGTATTTT. Protein sequence: CASSLGDTQYF.